This is a list of T cell receptor beta chains from one sample in a study of blood T cell repertoires in COVID-19. Sequencing was performed with immunoSEQ multiplex PCR; in TCRdb, only in-frame clones are kept and a portion is missing. The sample records hundreds of thousands of clones, 85% to 90% being singletons. The sequencing sample was made of PBMCs or T cells enriched from blood (not recorded which). The receptors originated from a man in his forties who had recovered from COVID-19. Each CDR3 is given with its conserved first and last residue. The D gene is left open where the match is weak. A clone size is listed for some rows: how often the clone was seen (once, few, many), or a class if it is expanded.

D	length	size	J	V	CDR3	DNA
.	14	few	TRBJ2-1	TRBV27	CASSSPPRDFEQFF	TGTGCCAGCAGTTCTCCGCCCCGGGACTTCGAGCAGTTCTTC
.	15	.	TRBJ1-1	TRBV7-9	CASSIALTGWSEAFF	TGTGCCAGCAGCATTGCACTCACAGGATGGAGTGAAGCTTTCTTT
.	15	.	TRBJ1-2	TRBV7-6	CASSFRYRAKDGYTF	TGTGCCAGCAGCTTTAGGTACAGGGCTAAGGATGGCTACACCTTC
TRBD2	16	.	TRBJ2-7	TRBV18	CASSPLTWREGSEQYF	TGTGCCAGCTCACCGCTCACATGGCGGGAGGGCAGCGAGCAGTACTTC
.	18	once	TRBJ1-4	TRBV21-1	CASSRRGENTATNEKLFF	TGTGCCAGCAGCCGGAGAGGAGAGAACACCGCAACTAATGAAAAACTGTTTTTT
.	15	.	TRBJ2-1	TRBV10-3	CAISELRETYNEQFF	TGTGCCATCAGTGAACTCAGGGAAACCTACAATGAGCAGTTCTTC
.	15	.	TRBJ2-5	TRBV5-1	CASSPRTEPQETQYF	TGCGCCAGCAGCCCCCGGACAGAACCTCAAGAGACCCAGTACTTC
TRBD1	16	few	TRBJ2-7	TRBV28	CASSRLSGTGTYEQYF	TGTGCCAGCAGTAGACTGTCCGGGACAGGGACCTACGAGCAGTACTTC
.	15	.	TRBJ1-1	TRBV10-3	CAISETRPPNTEAFF	TGTGCCATCAGTGAGACCAGGCCCCCAAACACTGAAGCTTTCTTT
.	13	.	TRBJ1-2	TRBV12-3/TRBV12-4	CASRSIRGSGYTF	TGTGCCAGCAGGTCGATTAGGGGATCTGGCTACACCTTC
.	15	.	TRBJ2-1	TRBV6-5	CASTLDYRPYNEQFF	TGTGCCAGCACCTTGGACTACCGGCCTTACAATGAGCAGTTCTTC
.	11	few	TRBJ1-1	TRBV20-1	CSAPDRSEAFF	TGCAGTGCGCCAGACAGGAGTGAAGCTTTCTTT
.	13	.	TRBJ2-5	TRBV19	CASNHRGGETQYF	TGTGCCAGTAATCATAGGGGTGGGGAGACCCAGTACTTC
TRBD1	16	.	TRBJ1-5	TRBV7-9	CASSSGQGAGNQPQHF	TGTGCCAGCAGCTCGGGACAGGGGGCCGGCAATCAGCCCCAGCATTTT
TRBD1	20	.	TRBJ2-4	TRBV5-1	CASSLARGTGGVLAKNIQYF	TGCGCCAGCAGCTTGGCCCGTGGGACAGGGGGGGTCCTAGCCAAAAACATTCAGTACTTC
TRBD1	13	.	TRBJ2-7	TRBV29-1	CSVARDRGAEQYF	TGCAGCGTAGCCCGGGACAGGGGGGCCGAGCAGTACTTC
TRBD1	15	.	TRBJ2-7	TRBV5-1	CASSLDGTGFYEQYF	TGCGCCAGCAGCTTGGATGGGACAGGGTTCTACGAGCAGTACTTC
.	15	.	TRBJ1-1	TRBV9	CASSAGSGRATEAFF	TGTGCCAGCAGCGCCGGGAGTGGTCGGGCCACTGAAGCTTTCTTT
TRBD1	16	.	TRBJ1-4	TRBV28	CASSNSGTATNEKLFF	TGTGCCAGCAGTAACTCCGGGACAGCAACTAATGAAAAACTGTTTTTT
TRBD1	15	once	TRBJ1-4	TRBV9	CASSVRQGAGEKLFF	TGTGCCAGCAGCGTACGACAGGGGGCAGGGGAAAAACTGTTTTTT
TRBD1	16	once	TRBJ1-4	TRBV28	CASSSTGYGEDEKLFF	TGTGCCAGCAGTTCGACAGGGTATGGGGAGGATGAAAAACTGTTTTTT
.	13	.	TRBJ1-4	TRBV5-4	CASSWGTNEKLFF	TGTGCCAGCAGCTGGGGCACTAATGAAAAACTGTTTTTT
TRBD1	14	.	TRBJ2-3	TRBV11-3	CASSLQGATDTQYF	TGTGCCAGCAGCTTACAGGGGGCGACAGATACGCAGTATTTT
.	11	once	TRBJ1-2	TRBV20-1	CSAREDSGYTF	TGCAGTGCTAGAGAGGACTCTGGCTACACCTTC
TRBD2	17	.	TRBJ2-1	TRBV14	CASSQEGSGGPYNEQFF	TGTGCCAGCAGCCAAGAGGGGAGCGGGGGTCCCTACAATGAGCAGTTCTTC
TRBD1	16	.	TRBJ1-1	TRBV7-9	CASSLALGQGNTEAFF	TGTGCCAGCAGCTTAGCCTTGGGACAGGGGAACACTGAAGCTTTCTTT
TRBD2	16	.	TRBJ2-5	TRBV5-1	CASSLPGTSGAETQYF	TGCGCCAGCAGCTTGCCCGGGACTAGTGGGGCTGAGACCCAGTACTTC
TRBD2	18	.	TRBJ2-1	TRBV6-2/TRBV6-3	CASSSPGLAVHNYNEQFF	TGTGCCAGCAGTTCTCCGGGACTAGCGGTTCATAACTACAATGAGCAGTTCTTC
.	15	once	TRBJ2-2	TRBV6-5	CASSYSKSSAGELFF	TGTGCCAGCAGTTACTCGAAGAGCAGCGCCGGGGAGCTGTTTTTT
.	14	.	TRBJ1-2	TRBV7-9	CASSLRDTYYGYTF	TGTGCCAGCAGCTTACGGGACACCTACTATGGCTACACCTTC
TRBD1	13	.	TRBJ2-7	TRBV6-5	CASWGQESYEQYF	TGTGCCAGCTGGGGACAGGAGTCCTACGAGCAGTACTTC
TRBD2	18	.	TRBJ2-2	TRBV10-3	CAISLRTSGGLNTGELFF	TGTGCCATCAGTTTGCGGACTAGCGGGGGGCTGAACACCGGGGAGCTGTTTTTT